This record looks at one T cell receptor (beta chain) sequence and its context. These data are taken from a study of blood T cell repertoires in COVID-19. Germline CDR1 reads SGHAT; CDR2 reads FQDESV (reference sequence). CDR3 length: 15 residues. Trimming at V came to 4 bases and at J to 5 bases, leaving 7 bases not matched to a gene. The data were produced by immunoSEQ multiplex PCR, yet TCRdb's version contains in-frame clones alone and is incomplete. The data hold some 330,000 clones, with roughly 90% observed a single time. The sequencing input was peripheral blood. The rearrangement joins TRBV11-1 to TRBJ2-5, with 10 bases aligning to TRBD2. The TCR originated in a woman aged 25 to 45 with COVID-19, enrolled during active disease. CDR3 region: CASSSSGLAQETQYF. Here the CDR3 DNA reads TGTGCCAGCAGCTCTTCGGGACTAGCGCAGGAGACCCAGTACTTC.